The clone carrying this T cell receptor (beta chain) was observed many times. This specimen comes from a study of T cells after yellow fever vaccination. Study background: Sorting of the EM, EMRA, CM and Tscm memory subsets was carried out using CD3, CD45RA, CCR7 and CD95. Notes on the study in general: Clonotype sharing between CD4 and CD8 compartments was small. At approximately 96% for CD4 and 70% to 90% for CD8, most primary-vaccination clones showed up again after the booster.

The CDR3 sequence is 14 residues long. V lost 5 bases to trimming and J lost 8 bases; unmatched junction nucleotides: 7. CDR1 and CDR2 (germline): KGHDR, SFDVKD. Universal primer sites and UMIs were introduced during 5'RACE template-switching synthesis of TCR cDNA. TCRdb ran MiXCR on the 5' RACE reads and lists one entry per CDR3 protein. The sample comprises 14,000 or so distinct CDR3 sequences, about 7.1% of which are singletons, and under 2% rests with the top ten. The sample consisted of PBMCs, either bulk or a sorted T-cell subset (CD4+, CD8+, memory, or dextramer-sorted; not recorded which), taken on the day of the yellow fever booster vaccination. The origin of this receptor is a man aged 18 to 35 who received the YFV17D yellow fever vaccine. J is TRBJ2-1 and V is TRBV24-1; 8 bases match TRBD2. This CDR3 reads CATSAAGGPDEQFF. The CDR3 coding sequence is TGTGCCACCAGTGCCGCGGGGGGTCCAGATGAGCAGTTCTTC.